This T cell receptor (beta chain) is from a study of regulatory T cells in long-lasting Graves disease. J lost 4 bases, V lost 6 bases, and 9 bases had no gene match. The CDR3 runs 14 residues. Germline V gene data show CDR1 as SQVTM and CDR2 as ANQGSEA. This clonotype was picked up many times. The antigen is undetermined. In building TCR beta libraries, iRepertoire HTBI primers were used together with Arm-PCR of CDR3 regions. In the source study's methods: Identified segments across samples numbered about 60 TRBV and more than 11 TRBJ. From the multiplex PCR reads, TCRdb called clonotypes with MiXCR, one entry per CDR3 protein. TCRdb's processing, not the authors' own work, is the source of the V and J calls. Here the sample spans around 250,000 distinct CDR3 sequences, roughly a fifth being singletons. Time point: newly diagnosed GD, antithyroid drugs for less than 3 months. With RNA extracted from PBMCs as input, the TCR library was made. American Thyroid Association guidelines defined how Graves' disease was diagnosed.

Study results and limitations: Favored gene segments in persistent disease were TRBV28, TRBJ1-2 and TRBJ2-5.

This TCR derives from a female donor with Graves disease. The sample in question was peripheral blood mononuclear cells (PBMCs), obtained at new diagnosis, from a patient treated with antithyroid drugs. The rearrangement uses TRBV29-1 and TRBJ2-3; TRBD2 matches at 8 bases. In DNA, the CDR3 is TGCAGCGTCCTTAGCGGGAAGGGGGCAGATACGCAGTATTTT. Its protein is CSVLSGKGADTQYF.